This T cell receptor beta chain was sequenced during a study of cytotoxic CD8 clonotypes in ibrutinib-treated CLL. This clone appeared once. Clones were read by immunoSEQ multiplex PCR, and TCRdb kept only the in-frame ones, dropping some. The table has hundreds of thousands of clones, 70% seen once. The material was PBMCs, obtained after 24 months of ibrutinib treatment. This sequence was found in a human donor with chronic lymphocytic leukemia.

The CDR3 region has the DNA TGTGCCAGCAGTTTGAGCCCCACCGCCTCGATTGAGCAGTACTTC. Translation: CASSLSPTASIEQYF. The chain recombines TRBV27 with TRBJ2-7, with D unclear. Per germline, CDR1 MNHEY and CDR2 SMNVEV (reference sequence). This CDR3 comprises 15 residues. Deletions cut 3 bases from V and 7 bases from J, with 19 bases between.